What follows are 19 T cell receptor beta chains derived from one specimen sequenced in a study of vaccination effects on CD4 cells after COVID-19. Their recognized antigens are unknown. The repertoire was sequenced with immunoSEQ multiplex PCR; TCRdb's copy has only in-frame clones and lacks some. The table has 42,000 or so clones, around 70% seen once. Cells that had been cultured for 10 days were the source of isolated CD4+ T cells. Either the BNT162b2 or mRNA-1273 vaccine was given to participants in two doses. The material sequenced was CD4+ T cells from PBMCs cultured without peptide, taken after COVID-19 vaccination. These receptors all stem from a human donor who received a COVID-19 vaccine.

The V and J genes are TRBV21-1 and TRBJ1-5. TRBV21-1 corresponds to a pseudogene. The CDR3 sequence is 13 residues long. The CDR3 region has the DNA TGTGCCAGCAGCAAAGCGGGCGGGCAGCCCCAGCATTTT. Protein sequence: CASSKAGGQPQHF.

This clone has just one count. The chain uses TRBV10-1 and TRBJ2-3; TRBD2 agrees at 7 bases. V was clipped by 6 bases and J by 2 bases; unmatched bases: 5. Germline CDR1 WNHNN, CDR2 SYGVQD (reference sequence). This CDR3 has 14 amino acids. CDR3 bases: TGCGCCAGCAGGAGGACTAGAGACACAGATACGCAGTATTTT. This gives the protein CASRRTRDTDTQYF.

V is TRBV10-2 and J is TRBJ1-2, with D perhaps TRBD1 (5 bases). Germline CDR1 reads WSHSY; CDR2 reads SAAADI. V was clipped by 4 bases and J by 2 bases, with 14 bases between them. The CDR3 has 15 amino acids. CDR3 DNA sequence: TGCGCCAGCAGTGGGTCCAGGGAGGGAAACTATGGCTACACCTTC. Protein sequence: CASSGSREGNYGYTF.

The rearrangement links TRBV4-1 to TRBJ1-1; D unclear. The V gene lost 0 bases and the J gene lost 5 bases, with 16 bases spanning the gap. Germline values: CDR1 MGHRA, CDR2 YSYEKL. CDR3 size: 16 residues. CDR3 region: CASSQEKVLRRTEAFF. Written as DNA, the CDR3 is TGCGCCAGCAGCCAAGAAAAGGTACTGCGGCGTACTGAAGCTTTCTTT.

The genes are TRBV2 and TRBJ2-3; weak D call: TRBD2 (6 bases). Trimming removed 5 bases from V and 4 bases from J, with 7 bases in between. The CDR3 has 12 residues. Germline-derived CDR1 and CDR2 are SNHLY and FYNNEI. Written as DNA, the CDR3 is TGTGCCAGCAGTAGGGACTCAGATACGCAGTATTTT. This sequence encodes CASSRDSDTQYF.

V usage is TRBV11-3 and J usage is TRBJ1-1; TRBD1 aligns across 10 bases. V trimming: 4 bases; J trimming: 4 bases; junction bases outside the gene matches: 6. The CDR3 length is 15 residues. CDR1 SGHNT and CDR2 YENEEA come from the germline V gene. CDR3 bases: TGTGCCAGCAGCTCGAGGGACAGGGGACCCACTGAAGCTTTCTTT. Translating gives CASSSRDRGPTEAFF.

The rearrangement joins TRBV18 to TRBJ1-1, with TRBD1 identical over 8 bases. The CDR3 length is 14 residues. Germline trimming cut 8 bases from V and 1 base from J; bases unmatched to any gene: 6. CDR1 KGHSH and CDR2 LQKENI come from the germline V gene. CDR3 DNA sequence: TGTGCCAGCCAGCAGGGGGCCTCGAACACTGAAGCTTTCTTT. This gives the protein CASQQGASNTEAFF.

The chain carries TRBV5-6 and TRBJ2-7, with D uncertain. The CDR3 extends over 12 amino acids. V was clipped by 3 bases and J by 2 bases, with 6 bases between them. Germline-derived CDR1 and CDR2 are SGHDT and YYEEEE. The CDR3 bases are TGTGCCAGCAGCTCCTCAACCTACGAGCAGTACTTC. It translates to CASSSSTYEQYF.

A single count supports this clone. V gene TRBV5-1 combines with J gene TRBJ1-2, with D possibly TRBD1 on 5 matching bases. V lost 3 bases, J lost 0 bases, and 12 bases lay in between. CDR1 and CDR2 from the germline V gene are SGHRS and YFSETQ. This CDR3 contains 15 residues. CDR3 DNA sequence: TGCGCCAGCAGCTCCTCCGGGGCAGCTAACTATGGCTACACCTTC. Protein product: CASSSSGAANYGYTF.

The chain links TRBV9 to TRBJ1-5; unclear D gene. The germline V and J ends were trimmed by 4 bases and 7 bases, with 15 bases remaining between them. The CDR3 covers 14 residues. The germline V gene encodes CDR1 SGDLS and CDR2 YYNGEE. The CDR3 DNA follows: TGTGCCAGCAGCCCCAGGAGGGAGGGCCAGCCCCAGCATTTT. Translated: CASSPRREGQPQHF.

V usage is TRBV10-3 and J usage is TRBJ1-1; D is undetermined. From germline, CDR1 is ENHRY and CDR2 SYGVKD. V was pared by 7 bases and J by 1 base, with 10 bases between. This CDR3 region has 13 residues. This CDR3 is CAINFAENTEAFF. The CDR3 DNA is TGTGCCATCAATTTTGCGGAGAACACTGAAGCTTTCTTT.

This clone turned up a few times. This chain joins TRBV2 and TRBJ1-2, with 9 bases that match TRBD1. This CDR3 is built from 15 residues. The germline gives CDR1 SNHLY, CDR2 FYNNEI. The J segment lost 5 bases and the V segment lost 6 bases, leaving 10 bases of the junction unmatched. The CDR3 reads CASRDTGGVGYGYTF. CDR3 coding DNA: TGTGCCAGCAGGGACACAGGGGGCGTAGGGTATGGCTACACCTTC.

The V gene is TRBV5-4, the J gene TRBJ1-3; TRBD1 aligns across 7 bases. The CDR3 is 16 amino acids. The germline CDR1 and CDR2 sequences are SGHNT and YYREEE (reference sequence). V shed 3 bases and J 3 bases; nucleotides not matched to a gene: 9. The CDR3 sequence: CASSWGKGALGNTIYF. The CDR3 nucleotides are TGTGCCAGCAGCTGGGGGAAGGGGGCGCTTGGAAACACCATATATTTT.

The V gene is TRBV7-9, the J gene TRBJ1-6; TRBD1 agrees at 8 bases. J lost 10 bases, V lost 3 bases, and 8 bases had no gene match. The CDR3 covers 15 residues. The germline V gene encodes CDR1 SEHNR and CDR2 FQNEAQ (reference sequence). The CDR3 sequence is CASSFGQGGGSPLHF. The CDR3 nucleotides read TGTGCCAGCAGCTTCGGACAGGGAGGTGGATCACCCCTCCACTTT.

This clone was counted a single time. The CDR3 region has the DNA TGTGCCAGCTCACCACGAGTCGGCACAGATACGCAGTATTTT. It yields the protein CASSPRVGTDTQYF. This chain joins TRBV18 and TRBJ2-3; D gene ambiguous. V gave up 1 base and J gave up 1 base, with 6 bases separating them. The germline CDR1 and CDR2 sequences are KGHSH and LQKENI. The CDR3 is 14 amino acids.

A few counts support this clone. The genes are TRBV4-1 and TRBJ2-1, with a tentative D call TRBD1 (5 bases). This CDR3 comprises 17 residues. V was trimmed by 0 bases and J by 2 bases, leaving 14 bases between them. Germline CDR1 and CDR2: MGHRA and YSYEKL. The CDR3 region has the DNA TGCGCCAGCAGCCAAGAAAATATGGGGCTAGCCTACAATGAGCAGTTCTTC. It yields the protein CASSQENMGLAYNEQFF.

The rearrangement links TRBV19 to TRBJ1-5, with TRBD1 identical over 12 bases. From germline, CDR1 is LNHDA and CDR2 SQIVND (reference sequence). This CDR3 contains 14 residues. Trimming cost V 5 bases and J 9 bases; bases outside gene matches: 5. CDR3 region: CASSAGTGGMPQHF. The CDR3 region has the DNA TGTGCCAGTAGTGCCGGGACAGGGGGCATGCCCCAGCATTTT.

This clone came up a few times. The rearrangement uses TRBV6-5 and TRBJ1-5, with 8 bases matching TRBD1. Germline V gene sequence: CDR1 MNHEY, CDR2 SVGAGI. There are 15 residues in the CDR3. The V and J ends lost 6 bases and 4 bases, in that order; junction bases with no gene match: 8. DNA of the CDR3: TGTGCCAGCAGGAATGGAGGACAGGGAAATCAGCCCCAGCATTTT. Translating it yields CASRNGGQGNQPQHF.

The gene calls are TRBV9 and TRBJ2-7; 8 positions match TRBD1. The CDR3 loop spans 15 amino acids. The V segment lost 3 bases and the J segment 4 bases; nucleotides outside the gene matches: 9. From germline, CDR1 is SGDLS and CDR2 YYNGEE. This CDR3 is CASSASPTGVYEQYF. CDR3 DNA: TGTGCCAGCAGCGCGAGTCCGACAGGGGTATACGAGCAGTACTTC.